This T cell receptor (beta chain) was identified in a study of CD8 T cells in Susac syndrome. CDR3 size: 13 residues. Trimming cost V 7 bases and J 5 bases, with 12 bases left between them. In germline, CDR1 is LNHDA, CDR2 SQIVND (reference sequence). After extraction with the RNeasy kit, roughly 0.45 to 1 ug of the RNA was reverse transcribed using random hexamers. Each CDR3 protein is one row after TCRdb ran MiXCR on the immunoSEQ multiplex PCR reads. This table holds 250,000 to 300,000 distinct CDR3 sequences, approximately 81% found once. What was sequenced was CD8+ T cells from PBMCs. This TCR was recovered from a human donor with multiple sclerosis. J is TRBJ1-5 and V is TRBV19; TRBD1 is a possible D gene (6 bases). The CDR3 sequence is CASKDSLYQPQHF. Here the CDR3 DNA reads TGTGCCAGTAAGGACAGCCTTTATCAGCCCCAGCATTTT.